This TCR beta chain was sequenced in a study of cytomegalovirus exposure and HLA in healthy donors. Study background: Among about 179 million T cells, an earlier analysis found 120 million or so unique TCR beta sequences.

In this sample, this clone turned up a few times. What it recognizes is unknown. Germline loops: CDR1 SGHRS, CDR2 YFSETQ. The junction had 5 bases not matched to a gene; V was cut back by 2 bases and J by 4 bases. The length of the CDR3 is 14 residues. Points from the study as a whole: Later work showed greater clonal expansion in HLA-associated TCR beta chains than in equally common others. Across HLA loci, a later analysis found differing TCR association rates, with DRB1 most and HLA-C fewest.

60 Vbeta and 13 Jbeta primers were used in PCR. Sequencing was performed with immunoSEQ multiplex PCR; in TCRdb, only in-frame clones are kept and a portion is missing. This sample has about 120,000 clones, with 70% to 80% found just once. The chain combines TRBV5-1 with TRBJ2-7; 8 nucleotides agree with TRBD1. The sequenced sample consisted of PBMCs. The sequence came from a woman between 18 and 29 years old in good health and CMV-seropositive. CDR3 amino acids: CASSLGRGLYEQYF. CDR3 bases: TGCGCCAGCAGCTTAGGCAGGGGGCTATACGAGCAGTACTTC.